Listed below are T cell receptor beta chains from one sample, sequenced in a study of T-cell memory formation after mild COVID-19. One entry per CDR3 protein results from TCRdb running MiXCR on the 5' RACE reads. The repertoire has hundreds of thousands of distinct CDR3 sequences, about 20% of them found once; the top ten carry approximately 13%. Sample: PBMCs or a T cell subset sorted from them (not recorded which). These receptors originate from an adult woman who had mild COVID-19 (a few samples of this study predate the infection). Cell type and time point are not known. CDR3s include the opening cysteine and the closing phenylalanine or tryptophan. D genes are given only for firm matches. Clone size is shown for a subset of rows, as once, few, many or a class of expanded clone.

.,TRBV6-1,.,TRBJ2-1,CASSEAYEQFF,TGTGCCAGCAGTGAAGCGTATGAGCAGTTCTTC
.,TRBV27,TRBD1,TRBJ2-7,CASSLRTGNRYEQYF,TGTGCCAGCAGTTTACGGACAGGGAACAGGTACGAGCAGTACTTC
few,TRBV5-4,.,TRBJ1-1,CASSYRAGDTEAFF,TGTGCCAGCAGCTACAGGGCGGGGGACACTGAAGCTTTCTTT
.,TRBV7-9,.,TRBJ2-5,CASSLDSPGETQYF,TGTGCCAGCAGCCTGGACTCTCCGGGGGAGACCCAGTACTTC
.,TRBV6-5,TRBD2,TRBJ2-2,CASFPPGQSRREGHAQLFF,TGTGCCAGCTTCCCACCCGGGCAGAGTCGGCGGGAGGGCCACGCGCAGCTGTTTTTT
few,TRBV20-1,.,TRBJ2-7,CSARDGSQGHEQYF,TGCAGTGCTAGAGATGGATCCCAAGGCCACGAGCAGTACTTC
.,TRBV12-3/TRBV12-4,.,TRBJ2-5,CASSRGRGGETQYF,TGTGCCAGCAGCCGGGGGCGGGGTGGTGAGACCCAGTACTTC
.,TRBV5-6,.,TRBJ1-3,CASRDSGRRNTIYF,TGTGCCAGTCGGGATTCTGGACGCCGAAACACCATATATTTT
.,TRBV7-3,.,TRBJ2-1,CASSFTKGVEQFF,TGTGCCAGCAGCTTCACGAAGGGGGTCGAGCAGTTCTTC
.,TRBV5-1,.,TRBJ1-1,CASSLELWMGTEAFF,TGCGCCAGCAGCTTGGAGCTATGGATGGGCACTGAAGCTTTCTTT
few,TRBV5-1,.,TRBJ2-2,CASSPRQTSNTGELFF,TGCGCCAGCAGCCCCAGACAGACATCGAACACCGGGGAGCTGTTTTTT
many,TRBV7-8,.,TRBJ2-3,CASFYWGAVNTDTQYF,TGTGCCAGCTTCTATTGGGGGGCAGTCAACACAGATACGCAGTATTTT
few,TRBV12-3/TRBV12-4,.,TRBJ1-2,CASSLIRGRGYGYTF,TGTGCCAGCAGTTTAATTCGGGGCCGGGGCTATGGCTACACCTTC
few,TRBV12-3/TRBV12-4,.,TRBJ1-6,CASSLALDSFNSPLHF,TGTGCCAGCAGTTTAGCGCTGGACAGCTTTAATTCACCCCTCCACTTT
.,TRBV12-3/TRBV12-4,TRBD2,TRBJ2-1,CASSVTSREQFF,TGTGCCAGCAGTGTGACTAGCCGTGAGCAGTTCTTC
.,TRBV3-1,.,TRBJ1-1,CASSQGPRGTPTF,TGTGCCAGCAGCCAAGGGCCACGCGGGACCCCTACCTTT
few,TRBV2,.,TRBJ1-3,CASSEDSGNTIYF,TGTGCCAGCAGTGAAGACAGTGGAAACACCATATATTTT
few,TRBV7-2,.,TRBJ1-4,CASSFPRGAGVKEKLFF,TGTGCCAGCAGCTTCCCGAGAGGGGCAGGGGTGAAGGAAAAACTGTTTTTT
few,TRBV25-1,.,TRBJ2-7,CASSAGGDEQYF,TGTGCCAGCAGTGCTGGTGGTGACGAGCAGTACTTC
.,TRBV20-1,TRBD2,TRBJ2-7,CSARGLAGGEQYF,TGCAGTGCTAGAGGACTAGCGGGGGGTGAGCAGTACTTC